Below, 5 T cell receptor beta chains from the same sample are listed, as sequenced in a study of human T cells and chemical hapten exposure (dated by TCRdb to 2020 to 2023). The time point label corresponds to: patch test 2, 6 weeks after DPC sensitization. Reading the label with the study, this specimen's treatment or condition is: therapeutic diphenylcyclopropenone sensitization with weekly scalp DPC. The library relied on RACE. Sequencing instrument: NextSeq 500. The public reads were quality trimmed at Q25 with fastp and then assembled into clones with MiXCR by TCRdb, keeping productive beta chains. Rows with one shared CDR3 protein collapse into an entry with the most common genes and DNA. Across this sample there are 85,000 to 95,000 distinct CDR3 sequences, with roughly 11% seen only once. Less than 2.5% of the sample is in the top ten clones. Sequencing used whole blood, obtained in connection with sensitization to the hapten diphenylcyclopropenone (DPC). All receptors derive from a man aged 35-49 years with alopecia areata. Some clones in this sample may be carry-over from other donors' samples.

This chain connects TRBV18 to TRBJ2-7; 8 nucleotides match TRBD2. The CDR3 sequence is 17 residues long. J was trimmed by 4 bases and V by 6 bases; bases with no gene match: 17. Per germline, CDR1 KGHSH and CDR2 LQKENI. CDR3 nucleotides: TGTGCCAGCTCTACGAGTAACGGCGCGGGAGGACAGTACGAGCAGTACTTC. This sequence encodes CASSTSNGAGGQYEQYF. Looking up the rest from reference TRBV18 and TRBJ2-7 gives the full variable domain: NAGVMQNPRHLVRRRGQEARLRCSPMKGHSHVYWYRQLPEEGLKFMVYLQKENIIDESGMPKERFSAEFPKEGPSILRIQQVVRGDSAAYFCASSTSNGAGGQYEQYFGPGTRLTVT.

This clonotype appeared a few times. The chain combines TRBV25-1 with TRBJ1-3, with a weak D call TRBD1 (5 bases). The germline V gene encodes CDR1 MGHDK and CDR2 SYGVNS. The CDR3 has 15 residues. The V and J ends lost 5 bases and 1 base respectively, with 12 bases between them. The CDR3: CASSQPGWSGNTIYF. CDR3 in DNA: TGTGCCAGCAGTCAACCAGGGTGGTCTGGAAACACCATATATTTT.

The sample holds many counts of this clonotype. This chain links TRBV30 with TRBJ1-1; D is unresolved. The CDR3 has 10 amino acids. Germline V gene sequence: CDR1 GTSNPN, CDR2 SVGIG (reference sequence). This CDR3 reads CGAGNTEAFF. CDR3 sequence (DNA): TGTGGGGCGGGGAACACTGAAGCTTTCTTT.

This clonotype was observed a handful of times. The chain carries TRBV6-6 and TRBJ2-7; perhaps TRBD2 as D (6 bases). Between the trimmed V and J ends, which lost 6 bases and 4 bases, there was a span of 16 bases. The V gene's germline CDR1 is MNHNY and CDR2 SVGAGI (reference sequence). CDR3 length equals 14 residues. CDR3: CASSLGLQSYEQYV. The CDR3 nucleotides read TGTGCCAGCAGCTTGGGACTCCAAAGTTACGAGCAGTACGTC.

This clonotype was detected only a few times. The chain couples TRBV6-1 to TRBJ1-6; 8 positions agree with TRBD1. Germline CDR1 and CDR2: MNHNS and SASEGT. Trimming at V came to 6 bases and at J to 7 bases, leaving 5 bases not matched to a gene. CDR3 size: 14 residues. Here the CDR3 reads CASSQGARNSPLHF. The CDR3 DNA reads as TGTGCCAGCAGCCAGGGGGCTCGGAATTCACCCCTCCACTTT.